The T cell receptor (beta chain) under discussion was sequenced for a study of molecular identifiers for immune sequencing clone quantification. On the study more broadly: Across replicate runs, RNA obtained from around 20,000 or 100,000 naive CD8 cells was divided into five, with four undergoing sequencing.

Previously described methods and listed TCR primers were used for bulk TCR libraries. TCRdb reprocessed the PCR reads via MiXCR and lists one record per CDR3 protein. This sample has about 500,000 distinct CDR3 sequences; 20% to 25% occur once, and the top ten carry 0.84%. Many counts were recorded for this clonotype. The sequenced sample was naive CD8+ T cells from blood, with Jurkat cell RNA spiked in. Documented subset: FACS-sorted CD8+CD4-CCR7+CD45RA+ naive T cells. The clonotype was recovered from a human donor in good health. Some libraries in this study had Jurkat cell RNA spiked in.

Here the CDR3 DNA reads TGTGCCAGCAGCTTAGGTATAGAGTATTACAATGAGCAGTTCTTC. It codes for CASSLGIEYYNEQFF. V is TRBV7-2 and J is TRBJ2-1; D uncertain. The CDR3 has 15 amino acids. From germline, CDR1 is SGHTA and CDR2 FQGNSA. Trimming cost V 1 base and J 4 bases, with 11 bases left between them.